These 13 T cell receptor beta chains were all obtained from the same sample, sequenced in a study of blood T cells in healthy people across ages. The use of a sample-barcoded 5' primer and a J-beta primer mix characterized a second PCR of roughly 6 to 12 cycles. Using its own MiXCR run on the 5' RACE reads, TCRdb lists one record per CDR3 protein. The table records around 1.5 million distinct CDR3 sequences, about 31% of them present only once. The source material was blood. These TCRs come from a woman aged 25 to 39 in good health.

The rearrangement joins TRBV18 to TRBJ1-5; 7 nucleotides align to TRBD1. This CDR3 has 15 residues. The germline gives CDR1 KGHSH, CDR2 LQKENI. Germline trimming cut 5 bases from V and 7 bases from J; bases unmatched to any gene: 11. The chain's CDR3 is CASSDGQAPWQPQHF. In nucleotides, the CDR3 is TGTGCCAGCTCAGATGGACAGGCCCCGTGGCAGCCCCAGCATTTT.

This clonotype is a singleton in its sample. A read error is possible here, since a much larger clone lies one base away. The gene calls are TRBV21-1 and TRBJ2-1; no DNA check was done on the table's D call, TRBD1. TRBV21-1 is a pseudogene. The CDR3 consists of 13 residues. The chain's CDR3 is CASSTPTGNEQFF. The CDR3 DNA follows: TGTGCCAGCAGCACCCCGACAGGGAATGAGCAGTTCTTC.

About this clonotype: Possible read error: a much larger clone is one base away. The chain has TRBV29-1 and TRBJ2-1; possible D gene TRBD2, 7 bases. The CDR3 contains 13 residues. Per germline, CDR1 SQVTM and CDR2 ANQGSEA. As DNA, the CDR3 is TGCAGCGTTCACGGGGGGCCCTACAATGAGCGGTTCTTC. This gives the protein CSVHGGPYNERFF.

The rearrangement links TRBV12-3 or TRBV12-4 to TRBJ1-1, with D uncertain. This CDR3 has 15 amino acids. V gave up 6 bases and J gave up 6 bases, with 20 bases separating them. CDR3 DNA: TGTGCCAGCAGATTTATGTATGGAGGAAGGCCTGAAGCTTTCTTT. Translating it yields CASRFMYGGRPEAFF.

Comment on this clonotype: A much larger clone differs by one base, so this may be a read error. This rearrangement joins TRBV10-3 to TRBJ2-7, with 7 bases lining up with TRBD1. This CDR3 has 13 amino acids. Germline V gene sequence: CDR1 ENHRY, CDR2 SYGVKD. The CDR3, as DNA: TGTGCCATCAACGACAGGGTGTCCTACGGGCAGTACTTC. Residues: CAINDRVSYGQYF.

CDR3 nucleotides: TGTGCCAGCAGTGAAATCCCCGGAAGCACCGGGGAGCTGTTTTTT. This sequence encodes CASSEIPGSTGELFF. The V and J genes are TRBV2 and TRBJ2-2, with D unclear. The CDR3 length is 15 residues. Germline V gene data show CDR1 as SNHLY and CDR2 as FYNNEI. V lost 2 bases to trimming and J lost 4 bases, with 11 bases between them.

This sequence joins TRBV20-1 and TRBJ1-2; D is uncertain. V was clipped by 4 bases and J by 8 bases, with 11 bases between them. CDR3 length equals 11 residues. Germline CDR1 reads DFQATT; CDR2 reads SNEGSKA (reference sequence). The CDR3 DNA reads as TGCAGTGCTAAACCCTATCCGGGCTACACCTTC. Protein sequence: CSAKPYPGYTF.

The rearrangement uses TRBV5-1 and TRBJ2-1; tentative D call: TRBD2 (6 bases). The CDR3 consists of 16 residues. Germline-derived CDR1 and CDR2 are SGHRS and YFSETQ. The ends were cut back, 4 bases at V and 0 bases at J, with 14 bases in the middle. Here the CDR3 reads CASSGGIANSYNEQFF. CDR3 in DNA: TGCGCCAGCAGCGGGGGGATAGCCAACTCCTACAATGAGCAGTTCTTC.

This clonotype has just one count. CDR3 bases: TGTGCCAGCAGTCCCGCTCGGAATACAGATACGCAGTATTTT. Its protein product is CASSPARNTDTQYF. This chain connects TRBV12-3 or TRBV12-4 to TRBJ2-3; D gene uncertain. The CDR3 extends over 14 amino acids. Trimming removed 5 bases from V and 3 bases from J, with 12 bases in between.

This CDR3 is CSASQGLRSGNTIYF. CDR3 DNA: TGCAGTGCTAGTCAAGGCCTCCGCTCTGGAAACACCATATATTTT. V and J are TRBV20-1 and TRBJ1-3; D unclear. The CDR3 is made up of 15 amino acids. Germline CDR1 reads DFQATT; CDR2 reads SNEGSKA (reference sequence). The V gene lost 3 bases and the J gene lost 0 bases, with 12 bases spanning the gap.

Concerning this clonotype itself: One junction end does not reproduce the germline sequence, and a read error may be involved. V gene TRBV7-8 combines with J gene TRBJ2-3; D gene uncertain. CDR1 is SGHVS, CDR2 FQNEAQ, per germline. The CDR3 consists of 16 residues. As DNA, the CDR3 is TGTGCCAACAGCTTAGGGCAGTTCTTTAGCACAGATACGCAGTATTTT. This codes for CANSLGQFFSTDTQYF.

This clonotype was observed a few times. The chain recombines TRBV20-1 with TRBJ2-1, with 7 positions matching TRBD1. The length of the CDR3 is 15 residues. The trim removed 2 bases at V and 6 bases at J, leaving 10 bases unmatched. CDR1 DFQATT and CDR2 SNEGSKA come from the germline V gene (reference sequence). DNA for the CDR3: TGCAGTGCTAGAAGGAGAACAGGGGCCTCCAATGAGCAGTTCTTC. Protein product: CSARRRTGASNEQFF.

This clonotype came up a few times. The chain is built from TRBV2 and TRBJ2-7; D is possibly TRBD2 (5 bases). The V gene's germline CDR1 is SNHLY and CDR2 FYNNEI. The CDR3 sequence is 12 residues long. V lost 1 base and J lost 7, with 8 bases in between. The CDR3 reads CASSEGPGEQYF. The CDR3 nucleotides read TGTGCCAGCAGTGAAGGGCCGGGAGAGCAGTACTTC.